The T cell receptor beta chain under discussion was sequenced for a study of vaccination and CD4 T cells after COVID-19. An Oncomine TCR Beta short-read assay was used to sequence the DNA from cultured CD4+ T cells. Using its own MiXCR run on the PCR reads, TCRdb lists one record per CDR3 protein. The top ten hold about 12% of the sample, which has 13,000 or so distinct CDR3 sequences, approximately 56% seen once. CDR1 is MNHEY and CDR2 is SMNVEV in the germline V gene (reference sequence). V was cut by 5 bases and J by 8 bases, with 16 bases left in between. This CDR3 contains 13 residues. Stated treatment: approximately 9-day PBMC culture with coronavirus spike peptide pools or control peptides (ViraFEST assay). In regard to this clonotype: Its antigen is not identified.

Sequenced material: CD4+ T cells from blood, cultured in vitro. This receptor was obtained from a human donor who had recovered from COVID-19. This chain connects TRBV27 to TRBJ2-7; D is perhaps TRBD1 or TRBD2 (5 bases each). CDR3 protein: CASSPTRDGQQYF. The CDR3 DNA follows: TGTGCCAGCAGTCCAACCAGGGACGGCCAGCAGTACTTC.